This entry lists 10 T cell receptor beta chains sequenced from one sample in a study of blood T cell repertoires in COVID-19. Some clones are missing from TCRdb's copy, which holds only in-frame ones; the method was immunoSEQ multiplex PCR. The sample yields under 200,000 clones, 79% seen once. The sample comprised peripheral blood. These TCRs come from a woman aged 55-70 years with COVID-19, enrolled during active disease.

This chain joins TRBV5-1 and TRBJ2-2; D is perhaps TRBD2 (5 bases). This CDR3 has 14 amino acids. The V gene's germline CDR1 is SGHRS and CDR2 YFSETQ. V shed 2 bases and J shed 4 bases, with 9 bases lying between them. CDR3 DNA sequence: TGCGCCAGCAGCTTAGGACTTCCCACCGGGGAGCTGTTTTTT. Translating gives CASSLGLPTGELFF.

CDR3 bases: TGTGCCAGCAGCCCAGGTTACAATGAGCAGTTCTTC. It specifies CASSPGYNEQFF. This chain uses TRBV11-3 with TRBJ2-1; no reliable D call. Looked up from germline, CDR1 is SGHNT and CDR2 is YENEEA. With 5 bases removed from V and 4 bases from J, the gap between germline ends came to 6 bases. This CDR3 has 12 residues.

The chain recombines TRBV12-3 or TRBV12-4 with TRBJ2-4; unclear D gene. V was pared by 2 bases and J by 7 bases, with 6 bases between. The length of the CDR3 is 12 residues. The CDR3 region has the DNA TGTGCCAGCAGTTTAATCCGTAACATTCAGTACTTC. The encoded protein is CASSLIRNIQYF.

The chain combines TRBV30 with TRBJ1-1; maybe TRBD1 (6 bases). There are 14 residues in the CDR3. The V gene's germline CDR1 is GTSNPN and CDR2 SVGIG (reference sequence). Trimming shortened V by 3 bases and J by 5 bases, and 16 bases separated the two germline ends. The CDR3 DNA reads TGTGCCTGGAGAGGGGAGGGGGTCGGGACTGAAGCTTTCTTT. Translation: CAWRGEGVGTEAFF.

This chain links TRBV5-5 with TRBJ2-1, with D tentatively TRBD2 (5 bases). This CDR3 is built from 13 residues. Trimming took 0 bases from V and 8 from J, leaving 9 bases between them. Germline loops: CDR1 SGHKS, CDR2 YYEKEE (reference sequence). The CDR3 loop is CASSLGPEDEQFF. In nucleotides, the CDR3 is TGTGCCAGCAGCTTGGGACCGGAGGATGAGCAGTTCTTC.

The chain recombines TRBV10-3 with TRBJ2-1, with D tentatively TRBD2 (6 bases). V lost 8 bases and J lost 4, with 18 bases in between. CDR1 ENHRY and CDR2 SYGVKD come from the germline V gene. There are 15 residues in the CDR3. The CDR3 DNA is TGTGCCATCGGGACTTATGAGGTGGGGTACAATGAGCAGTTCTTC. Its protein is CAIGTYEVGYNEQFF.

This clone showed up just once. V is TRBV7-3 and J is TRBJ2-5, with D tentatively TRBD1 (5 bases). Trimming took 5 bases from V and 2 from J, leaving 12 bases between them. Per the germline V gene, CDR1 is SGHTA and CDR2 is FQGTGA. This CDR3 spans 14 amino acids. CDR3 sequence (DNA): TGTGCCAGCAGCCCCTCGACAGCTCAAGAGACCCAGTACTTC. Translating gives CASSPSTAQETQYF.

This clone was seen once. The V and J genes are TRBV5-4 and TRBJ2-5; D perhaps matches TRBD2 (6 bases). The germline V gene encodes CDR1 SGHNT and CDR2 YYREEE (reference sequence). Trimming cost V 4 bases and J 1 base, with 11 bases left between them. This CDR3 contains 14 residues. The CDR3 DNA sequence: TGTGCCAGCAGCACGGGACTGATCCAAGAGACCCAGTACTTC. Protein: CASSTGLIQETQYF.

The rearrangement joins TRBV27 to TRBJ2-1, with TRBD2 identical over 10 bases. The V gene's germline CDR1 is MNHEY and CDR2 SMNVEV (reference sequence). The CDR3 sequence is 17 residues long. Trimming at V came to 2 bases and at J to 4 bases, leaving 8 bases not matched to a gene. The CDR3 loop is CASSLEGSGGSYNEQFF. CDR3 DNA: TGTGCCAGCAGTTTAGAGGGTAGCGGGGGGTCTTACAATGAGCAGTTCTTC.

The CDR3 region has the DNA TGTGCCAGCAGCTTAGATTCGGGGTTGAACACTGAAGCTTTCTTT. Protein sequence: CASSLDSGLNTEAFF. This chain connects TRBV11-3 to TRBJ1-1, with D uncertain. The CDR3 is made up of 15 amino acids. In germline, CDR1 is SGHNT, CDR2 YENEEA. Trimming stripped 0 bases from V and 0 bases from J, with 8 bases between.